This T cell receptor (beta chain) was retrieved from a study of graft-versus-host responses after intestinal transplantation. As for the study in general: Each transplant was multivisceral, liver-intestinal, or isolated intestinal. Anti-thymocyte globulin served as induction for all recipients, who then took tacrolimus and steroids for around 3 years. Study observations and caveats: GvH clones appeared in recipient marrow, some first in ileum or blood. Early post-transplant falls in HvG clones accompanied the peak levels of circulating GvH clones.

Note on this clone: The antigen is undetermined.

Assay: immunoSEQ multiplex PCR; the TCRdb copy retains only in-frame clones and omits some. Among 90,000 to 95,000 clones listed, approximately 92% were seen once. The germline V gene encodes CDR1 SGHDT and CDR2 YYEEEE. The CDR3 contains 17 residues. V lost 0 bases, J lost 3 bases, and 16 bases lay in between. Sequences were derived from unstimulated CD8+ T cells sorted from spleen or lymph node cells, sampled before intestinal transplant. The sequence was collected from a human donor who received an intestinal transplant. The chain is built from TRBV5-6 and TRBJ1-3; D remains ambiguous. CDR3 bases: TGTGCCAGCAGCTTGGGGAGTACCGCAGAAGGTGGAAACACCATATATTTT. This sequence encodes CASSLGSTAEGGNTIYF.